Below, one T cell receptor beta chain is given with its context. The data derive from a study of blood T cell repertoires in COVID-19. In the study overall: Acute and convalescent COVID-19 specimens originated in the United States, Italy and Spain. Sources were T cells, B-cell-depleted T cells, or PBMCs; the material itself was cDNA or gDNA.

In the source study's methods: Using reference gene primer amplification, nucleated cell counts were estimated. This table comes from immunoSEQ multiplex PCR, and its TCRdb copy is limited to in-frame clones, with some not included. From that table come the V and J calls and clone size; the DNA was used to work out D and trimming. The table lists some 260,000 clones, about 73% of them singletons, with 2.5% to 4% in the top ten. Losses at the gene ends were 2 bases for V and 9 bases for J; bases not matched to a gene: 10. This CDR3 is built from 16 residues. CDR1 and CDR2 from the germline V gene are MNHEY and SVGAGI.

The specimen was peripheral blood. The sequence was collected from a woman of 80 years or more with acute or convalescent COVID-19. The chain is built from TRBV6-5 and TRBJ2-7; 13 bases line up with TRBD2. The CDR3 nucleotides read TGTGCCAGCAGTTACGGGGGGACTAGCGGGGTCCTTCGGCAGTACTTC. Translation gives CASSYGGTSGVLRQYF.